This T cell receptor beta chain was recovered during a study of Ad26.COV2.S vaccination and SARS-CoV-2 variants. The germline gives CDR1 SGHNT, CDR2 YYREEE (reference sequence). This CDR3 comprises 16 residues. V lost 4 bases to trimming and J lost 1 base; unmatched junction nucleotides: 10. TCRdb keeps only in-frame clones here, not all; method: immunoSEQ multiplex PCR. The top ten clones hold about 3.8% of a sample with about 350,000 clones, 92% of them seen once. The clonotype comes from a human donor who had recovered from COVID-19. The chain joins TRBV5-4 to TRBJ1-1, with 7 bases matching TRBD1. The sequences come from peripheral blood, collected after recovery from COVID-19. The CDR3 bases are TGTGCCAGCAGCGGACGGACAGGATCGGGGAACACTGAAGCTTTCTTT. Translating it yields CASSGRTGSGNTEAFF.